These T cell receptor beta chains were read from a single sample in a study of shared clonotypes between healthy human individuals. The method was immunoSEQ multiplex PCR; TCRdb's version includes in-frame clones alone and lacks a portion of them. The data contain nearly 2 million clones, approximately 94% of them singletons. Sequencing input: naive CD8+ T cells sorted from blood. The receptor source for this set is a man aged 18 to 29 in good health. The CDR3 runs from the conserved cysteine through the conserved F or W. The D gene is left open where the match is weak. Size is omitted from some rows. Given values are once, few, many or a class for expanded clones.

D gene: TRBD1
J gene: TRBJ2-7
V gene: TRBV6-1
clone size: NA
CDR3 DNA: TGTGCCAGCAGCGCCGCCGGGACAGGCTACGAGCAGTACTTC
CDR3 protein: CASSAAGTGYEQYF

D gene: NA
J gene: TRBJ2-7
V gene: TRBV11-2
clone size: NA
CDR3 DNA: TGTGCCAGCAGCTCAGAGGCAGGGTCCTCCTACGAGCAGTACTTC
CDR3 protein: CASSSEAGSSYEQYF

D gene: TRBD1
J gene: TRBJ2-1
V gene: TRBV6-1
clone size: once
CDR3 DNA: TGTGCCAGCAGTGGATGGACAGGGGCGGGTAATGAGCAGTTCTTC
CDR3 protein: CASSGWTGAGNEQFF

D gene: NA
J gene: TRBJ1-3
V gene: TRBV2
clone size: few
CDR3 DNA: TGTGCCAGCAGGAGTGACTGGGGGGTTGTGGGAAACACCATATATTTT
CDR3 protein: CASRSDWGVVGNTIYF

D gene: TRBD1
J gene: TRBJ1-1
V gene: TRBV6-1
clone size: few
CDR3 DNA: TGTGCCAGCCAGGGGGAGGGGGCCTTGCGCACTGAAGCTTTCTTT
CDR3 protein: CASQGEGALRTEAFF

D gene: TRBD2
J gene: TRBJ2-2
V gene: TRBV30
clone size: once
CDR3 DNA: TGTGCCTGGAGGGCCAGGACTAGCGGGAACGCCGGGGAGCTGTTTTTT
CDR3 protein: CAWRARTSGNAGELFF

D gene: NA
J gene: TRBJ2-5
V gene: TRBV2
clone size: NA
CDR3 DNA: TGTGCCAGCAGTGACCTTAGCGCAGGGGCAGAACAAGAGACCCAGTACTTC
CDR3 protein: CASSDLSAGAEQETQYF

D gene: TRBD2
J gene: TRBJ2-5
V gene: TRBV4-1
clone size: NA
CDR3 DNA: TGCGCCAGCAGCCAAGATGAAACTAGCGGCACGAACCCGGGGGAGACCCAGTACTTC
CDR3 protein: CASSQDETSGTNPGETQYF

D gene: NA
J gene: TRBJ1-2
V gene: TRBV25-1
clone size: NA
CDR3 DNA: TGTGCCAGCAGTGAAACTTCGGGCCGAAACTATGGCTACACCTTC
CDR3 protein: CASSETSGRNYGYTF

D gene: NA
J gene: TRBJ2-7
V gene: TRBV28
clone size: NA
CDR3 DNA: TGTGCCAGCAGTTCTCGGGACCTCTCCTACGAGCAGTACTTC
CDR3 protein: CASSSRDLSYEQYF

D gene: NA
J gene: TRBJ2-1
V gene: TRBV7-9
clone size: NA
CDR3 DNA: TGTGCCACGACCAGTTCCCATGAGCAGTTCTTC
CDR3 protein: CATTSSHEQFF

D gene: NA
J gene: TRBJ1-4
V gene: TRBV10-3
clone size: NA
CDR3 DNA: TGTGCCATCAGTGATGGTAGTGCTGCAACTAATGAAAAACTGTTTTTT
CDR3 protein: CAISDGSAATNEKLFF

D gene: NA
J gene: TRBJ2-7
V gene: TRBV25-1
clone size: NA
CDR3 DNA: TGTGCCAGCAGTGCGGAGGGTAAGAGGCAGTACTTC
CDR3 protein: CASSAEGKRQYF

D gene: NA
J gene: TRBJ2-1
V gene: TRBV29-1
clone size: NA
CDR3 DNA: TGCAGCTCATACTCTGGCGGGGTTTACAATGAGCAGTTCTTC
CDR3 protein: CSSYSGGVYNEQFF

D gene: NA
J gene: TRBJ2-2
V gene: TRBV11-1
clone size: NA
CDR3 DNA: TGTGCCAGCAGCTCTGACGGGGAGCTGTTTTTT
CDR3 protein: CASSSDGELFF

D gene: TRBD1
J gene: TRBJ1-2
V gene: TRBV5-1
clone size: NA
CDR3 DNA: TGCGCCAGCAGCCCCGGGACAGCGGCAATACAACTGGCAGGTATCGGTGGTGGCTACACCTTC
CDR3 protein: CASSPGTAAIQLAGIGGGYTF

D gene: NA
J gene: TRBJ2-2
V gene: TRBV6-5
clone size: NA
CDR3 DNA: TGTGCCACCTTTTCAATGAACACCGGGGAGCTGTTTTTT
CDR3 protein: CATFSMNTGELFF

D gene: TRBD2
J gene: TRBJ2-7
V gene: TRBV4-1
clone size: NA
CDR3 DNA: TGCGCCAGCAGCCTGGGACTAGCGGGAGGCTACGAGCAGTACTTC
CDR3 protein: CASSLGLAGGYEQYF

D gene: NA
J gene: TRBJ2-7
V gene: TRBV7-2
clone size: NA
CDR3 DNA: TGTGCCAGCAGCTCCAGGGTGTCCCCCTACGAGCAGTACTTC
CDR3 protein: CASSSRVSPYEQYF

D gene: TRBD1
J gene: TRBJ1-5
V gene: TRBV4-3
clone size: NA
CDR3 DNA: TGCGCCAGCAGCACCGGGACAGGGGTAGGGCAGCCCCAGCATTTT
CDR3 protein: CASSTGTGVGQPQHF

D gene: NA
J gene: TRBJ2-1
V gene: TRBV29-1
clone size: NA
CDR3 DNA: TGCAGCGTTGAAGGTCGCCCCGGGACTGAGTACAATGAGCAGTTCTTC
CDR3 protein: CSVEGRPGTEYNEQFF

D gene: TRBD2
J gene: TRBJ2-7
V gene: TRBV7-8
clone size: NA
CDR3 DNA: TGTGCCAGCAGGATCGGGACTAGCGCCCACGAGCAGTACTTC
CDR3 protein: CASRIGTSAHEQYF

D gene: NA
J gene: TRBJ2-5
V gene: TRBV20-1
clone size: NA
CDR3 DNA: TGCAGTGCTAGAGTGGAGACCCAGTACTTC
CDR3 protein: CSARVETQYF

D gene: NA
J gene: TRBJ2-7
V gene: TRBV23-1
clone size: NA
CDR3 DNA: TGCGCCAGCAGTCACCAGGGCAGCTCCTACGAGCAGTACTTC
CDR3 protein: CASSHQGSSYEQYF

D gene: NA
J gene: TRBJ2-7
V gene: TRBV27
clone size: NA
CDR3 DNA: TGTGCCAGCAGTCCGACAGCCTATCACCGCGTACACGAGCAGTACTTC
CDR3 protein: CASSPTAYHRVHEQYF

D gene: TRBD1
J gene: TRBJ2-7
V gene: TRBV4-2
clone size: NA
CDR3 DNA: TGTGCCAGCAGCCACCAACAGGGGCCCGAGCAGTACTTC
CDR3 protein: CASSHQQGPEQYF

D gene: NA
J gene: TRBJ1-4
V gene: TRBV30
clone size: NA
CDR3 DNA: TGTGCCTGGAGCCTTGACAGCGGAAGTACTCCAGAAAAACTGTTTTTT
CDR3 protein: CAWSLDSGSTPEKLFF

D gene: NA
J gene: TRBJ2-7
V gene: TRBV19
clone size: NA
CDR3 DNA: TGTGCCAGTAGTGAAGGGGCAGGGATCCCCTACGAGCAGTACTTC
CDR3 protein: CASSEGAGIPYEQYF

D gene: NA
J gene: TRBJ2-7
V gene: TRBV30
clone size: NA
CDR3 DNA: TGTGCCTGGAGTCCAGGGCACGAGCAGTACTTC
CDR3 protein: CAWSPGHEQYF

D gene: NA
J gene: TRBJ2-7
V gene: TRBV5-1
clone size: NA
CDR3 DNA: TGCGCCAGCAGCCCCGTGGGCAGGGGGGGACCCTACGAGCAGTACTTC
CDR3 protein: CASSPVGRGGPYEQYF

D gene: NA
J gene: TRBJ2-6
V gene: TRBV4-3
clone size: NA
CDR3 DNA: TGCGCCAGCAGCCAAGTTTGGGACAATATTTTATCGGCCAACGTCCTGACTTTC
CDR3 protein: CASSQVWDNILSANVLTF

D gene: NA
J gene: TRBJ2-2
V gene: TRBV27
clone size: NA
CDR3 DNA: TGTGCCAGCAGTCCCGAGGACGTCTTCGCGAACACCGGGGAGCTGTTTTTT
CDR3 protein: CASSPEDVFANTGELFF

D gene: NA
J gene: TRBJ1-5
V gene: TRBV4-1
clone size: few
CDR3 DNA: TGCGCCAGCAGCCAACTCGGGGGATTGGGCAATCAGCCCCAGCATTTT
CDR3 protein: CASSQLGGLGNQPQHF

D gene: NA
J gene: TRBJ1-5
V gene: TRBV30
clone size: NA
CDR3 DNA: TGTGCCTGGACCCGGGGTCTAGGGGATCAGCCCCAGCATTTT
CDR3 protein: CAWTRGLGDQPQHF